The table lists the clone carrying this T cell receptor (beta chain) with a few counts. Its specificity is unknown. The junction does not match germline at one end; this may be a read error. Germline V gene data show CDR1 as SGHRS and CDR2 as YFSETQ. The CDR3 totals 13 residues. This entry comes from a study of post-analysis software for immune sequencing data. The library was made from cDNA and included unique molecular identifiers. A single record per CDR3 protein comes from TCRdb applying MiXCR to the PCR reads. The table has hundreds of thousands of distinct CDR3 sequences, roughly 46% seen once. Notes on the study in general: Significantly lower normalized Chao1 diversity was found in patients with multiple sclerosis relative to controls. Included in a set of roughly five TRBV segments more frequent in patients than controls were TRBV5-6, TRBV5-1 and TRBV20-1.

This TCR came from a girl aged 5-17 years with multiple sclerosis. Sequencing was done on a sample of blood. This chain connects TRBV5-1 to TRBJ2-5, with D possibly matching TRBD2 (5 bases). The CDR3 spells CANSFPREETQYF. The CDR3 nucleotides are TGCGCCAACAGCTTTCCTAGGGAGGAGACCCAGTACTTC.